The next 7 T cell receptor beta chains were all read from a single sample in a study of identifying expanded T cells in peripheral blood. Method: immunoSEQ multiplex PCR; TCRdb's copy keeps in-frame clones and lacks some. The sample has more than 45,000 clones, more than 70% seen once. The sample taken for sequencing was blood. Receptors originate from a person aged 18 to 75 in good health.

The chain combines TRBV28 with TRBJ2-2; D unresolved. Germline CDR1 and CDR2: MDHEN and SYDVKM. The V and J ends lost 7 bases and 1 base respectively, with 10 bases between them. This CDR3 contains 14 residues. The CDR3 coding sequence is TGTGCCAGCATGCCCCTTTGGAACACCGGGGAGCTGTTTTTT. As protein: CASMPLWNTGELFF.

This clone was observed once. The rearrangement joins TRBV5-1 to TRBJ2-5, with 8 bases identical to TRBD2. CDR3 length: 16 amino acids. Germline loops: CDR1 SGHRS, CDR2 YFSETQ. The J segment lost 4 bases and the V segment lost 5 bases, leaving 13 bases of the junction unmatched. CDR3 DNA: TGCGCCAGCAGTCGCACGGGACTAGGGTTAGGAGAGACCCAGTACTTC. Amino acids: CASSRTGLGLGETQYF.

Only one count was recorded for this clone. The chain combines TRBV7-9 with TRBJ2-5; weak D call: TRBD2 (5 bases). CDR1 and CDR2 from the germline V gene are SEHNR and FQNEAQ (reference sequence). V dropped 0 bases and J dropped 1 base, with 6 bases sitting between them. The CDR3 has 14 residues. CDR3 region: CASSLAGAQETQYF. CDR3 DNA sequence: TGTGCCAGCAGCTTAGCGGGAGCCCAAGAGACCCAGTACTTC.

The V call is TRBV7-9, the J call TRBJ2-7; TRBD2 matches 8 bases. This CDR3 comprises 12 residues. Germline-derived CDR1 and CDR2 are SEHNR and FQNEAQ (reference sequence). In DNA, the CDR3 is TGTGCTAGCGGGACAACCACCTACGAGCAGTACTTC. Its translation is CASGTTTYEQYF.

The CDR3 here is CASSPSGLNSPLHF. CDR3 DNA: TGTGCCAGCAGCCCGAGCGGTCTCAATTCACCCCTCCACTTT. The genes are TRBV27 and TRBJ1-6; no clear D gene. This CDR3 has 14 amino acids. From germline, CDR1 is MNHEY and CDR2 SMNVEV (reference sequence). The ends were cut back, 6 bases at V and 7 bases at J, with 13 bases in the middle.

As regards this clone: A read error may produce the germline difference seen at one junction end. The chain is built from TRBV29-1 and TRBJ1-5, with D possibly matching TRBD1 (6 bases). The CDR3 contains 13 residues. CDR1 is SQVTM and CDR2 is ANQGSEA in the germline V gene. The CDR3 coding sequence is TGCAGCGGAATTGCAGGGGAAGGTCAGTCCCAGCATTTT. Protein: CSGIAGEGQSQHF.

The V call is TRBV5-1, the J call TRBJ2-1, with D maybe TRBD1 (9 bases). The CDR3 consists of 19 residues. Germline assignment: CDR1 SGHRS and CDR2 YFSETQ. V lost 3 bases and J 7 bases, leaving 29 bases between the germline ends. The DNA of the CDR3 is TGCGCCAGCAGCTGGGGGACAGGGAGTCGACTAGCGCGTGGAAATGAGCAGTTCTTC. Residues: CASSWGTGSRLARGNEQFF.